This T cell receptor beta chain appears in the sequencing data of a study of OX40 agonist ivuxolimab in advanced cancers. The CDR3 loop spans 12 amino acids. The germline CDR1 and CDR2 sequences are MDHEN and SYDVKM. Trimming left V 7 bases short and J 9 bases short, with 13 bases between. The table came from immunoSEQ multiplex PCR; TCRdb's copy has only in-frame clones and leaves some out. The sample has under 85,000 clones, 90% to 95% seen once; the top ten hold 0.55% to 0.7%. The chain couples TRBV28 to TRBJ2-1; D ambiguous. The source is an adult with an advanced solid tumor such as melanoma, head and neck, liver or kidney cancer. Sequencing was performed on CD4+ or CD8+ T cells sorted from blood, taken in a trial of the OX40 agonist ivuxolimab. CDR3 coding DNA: TGTGCCAGCACTCTAAACGGTGGTGAGCAGTTCTTC. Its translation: CASTLNGGEQFF.